One and the same sample provided the 2 T cell receptor beta chains below, sequenced in a study of blood T cell repertoires in COVID-19. Assay used: immunoSEQ multiplex PCR; TCRdb lists only in-frame clones, some missing. The table shows roughly 130,000 clones, with about 87% occurring only once. The sequencing input was peripheral blood. Every receptor here comes from a woman in her sixties with acute or convalescent COVID-19.

This clone was seen only a few times. V is TRBV27 and J is TRBJ1-5, with 8 positions matching TRBD1. V trimming: 10 bases; J trimming: 2 bases; junction bases outside the gene matches: 10. Germline assignment: CDR1 MNHEY and CDR2 SMNVEV (reference sequence). CDR3 length equals 15 residues. The CDR3 DNA follows: TGTGCCACTCAGGGGGCCAGTTGGGGCAATCAGCCCCAGCATTTT. Residues: CATQGASWGNQPQHF.

CDR3 sequence: CAWRIQGIGTEAFF. CDR3 DNA sequence: TGTGCCTGGAGGATACAGGGGATCGGGACTGAAGCTTTCTTT. The chain has TRBV30 and TRBJ1-1, with TRBD1 matching over 7 bases. V was pared by 3 bases and J by 5 bases, with 9 bases of the junction left unmatched. The CDR3 totals 14 residues. CDR1 and CDR2 (germline): GTSNPN, SVGIG (reference sequence).